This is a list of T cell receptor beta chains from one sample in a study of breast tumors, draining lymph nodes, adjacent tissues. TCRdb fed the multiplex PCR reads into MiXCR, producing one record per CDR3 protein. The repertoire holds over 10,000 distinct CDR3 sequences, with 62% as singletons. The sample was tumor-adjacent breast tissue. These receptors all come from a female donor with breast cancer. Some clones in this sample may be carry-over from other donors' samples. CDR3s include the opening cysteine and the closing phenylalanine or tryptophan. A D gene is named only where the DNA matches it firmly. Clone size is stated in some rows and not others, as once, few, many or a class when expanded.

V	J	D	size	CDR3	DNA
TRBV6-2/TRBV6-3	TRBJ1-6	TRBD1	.	CASRRYRGIDNSPLHF	TGTGCCAGCAGACGCTACAGGGGCATTGATAATTCACCCCTCCACTTT
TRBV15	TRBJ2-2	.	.	CATSRDKRGRTGELFF	TGTGCCACCAGCAGAGACAAAAGGGGTAGGACCGGGGAGCTGTTTTTT
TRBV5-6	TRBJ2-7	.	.	CASSLSQGWFDEQYF	TGTGCCAGCAGCTTGAGCCAGGGGTGGTTCGACGAGCAGTACTTC
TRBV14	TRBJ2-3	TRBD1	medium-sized	CASSQDGTGNTDTQYF	TGTGCCAGCAGCCAAGATGGGACAGGGAACACAGATACGCAGTATTTT
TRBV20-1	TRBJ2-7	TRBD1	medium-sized	CSALKTGMSYEQYF	TGCAGTGCTCTTAAGACAGGGATGTCCTACGAGCAGTACTTC
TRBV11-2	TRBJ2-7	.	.	CASSLVGISYEQYF	TGTGCCAGCAGCTTAGTCGGGATAAGCTACGAGCAGTACTTC
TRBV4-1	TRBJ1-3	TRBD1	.	CASSQDGTGFVAGNTIYF	TGCGCCAGCAGCCAAGATGGGACAGGGTTTGTGGCGGGAAACACCATATATTTT
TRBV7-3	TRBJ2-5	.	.	CASSLTGAGRQETQYF	TGTGCCAGCAGCTTAACGGGTGCGGGGCGCCAAGAGACCCAGTACTTC
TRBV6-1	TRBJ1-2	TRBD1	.	CASSSWTGGHYGYTF	TGTGCCAGCAGTTCCTGGACAGGGGGCCACTATGGCTACACCTTC
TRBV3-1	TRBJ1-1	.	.	CASTWGMNTEAFF	TGTGCCAGCACTTGGGGGATGAACACTGAAGCTTTCTTT
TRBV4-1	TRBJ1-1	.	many	CASSQQQGEAFF	TGCGCCAGCAGCCAACAACAGGGTGAAGCTTTCTTT
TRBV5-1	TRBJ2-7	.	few	CASSLGAYAQYF	TGTGCCAGCAGCTTAGGCGCGTACGCGCAGTACTTC
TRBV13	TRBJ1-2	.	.	CASDKTPTTYGYTF	TGTGCCAGCGACAAGACACCGACCACTTATGGCTACACCTTC
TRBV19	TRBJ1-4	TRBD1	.	CASGGGTGIGKLFF	TGTGCCAGTGGAGGGGGCACGGGGATTGGAAAACTGTTTTTT
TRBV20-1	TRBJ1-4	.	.	CSARDLKDGDEKLFF	TGCAGTGCTAGAGATCTGAAGGACGGGGATGAAAAACTGTTTTTT
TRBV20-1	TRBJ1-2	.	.	CSARDLDDGYTF	TGCAGTGCTAGAGATCTTGACGACGGCTACACCTTC
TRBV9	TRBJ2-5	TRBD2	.	CASSSGGAWGIETQYF	TGTGCCAGCAGTAGCGGGGGGGCTTGGGGGATCGAGACCCAGTACTTC
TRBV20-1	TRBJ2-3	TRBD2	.	CSARATSGYTQYF	TGCAGTGCTAGAGCGACTAGCGGATATACGCAGTATTTT
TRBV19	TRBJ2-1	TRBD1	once	CASSRDRDHEQFF	TGTGCCAGTAGCCGGGACAGGGACCATGAGCAGTTCTTC
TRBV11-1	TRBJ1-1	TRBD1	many	CASSNRGNTEAFF	TGTGCCAGCAGCAACAGGGGGAACACTGAAGCTTTCTTT
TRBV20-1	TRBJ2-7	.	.	CSFDGQHYEQYF	TGCAGTTTCGACGGACAGCACTACGAGCAGTACTTC
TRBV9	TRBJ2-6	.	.	CASSSLHSSSGANVLTF	TGTGCCAGCAGCTCTCTCCACTCGAGCTCTGGGGCCAACGTCCTGACTTTC
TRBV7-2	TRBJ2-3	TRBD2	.	CASKPERRRRGNGVAGSSTDTQYF	TGTGCCAGCAAGCCGGAGAGACGGAGACGGGGAAACGGGGTAGCGGGGTCTAGCACAGATACGCAGTATTTT
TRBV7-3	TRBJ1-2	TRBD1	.	CASSVQAGGGEGYTF	TGTGCCAGCAGCGTCCAAGCAGGGGGGGGCGAAGGCTACACCTTC
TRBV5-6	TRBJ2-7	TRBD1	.	CASSLAKGQHYEQYF	TGTGCCAGCAGCTTGGCCAAGGGACAGCACTACGAGCAGTACTTC
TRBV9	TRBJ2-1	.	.	CASSFWTVYNEQFF	TGTGCCAGCAGCTTCTGGACGGTATACAATGAGCAGTTCTTC
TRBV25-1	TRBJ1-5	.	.	CASSINSRGIRNQPQHF	TGTGCCAGCAGTATTAATAGCAGGGGTATACGCAATCAGCCCCAGCATTTT
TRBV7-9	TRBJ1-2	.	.	CASSSLGLGYGYTF	TGTGCCAGCAGCTCGCTGGGATTGGGTTACGGCTACACCTTC
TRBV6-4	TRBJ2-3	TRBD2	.	CASSPSGWDTQYF	TGTGCCAGCAGTCCTAGCGGGTGGGATACGCAGTATTTT
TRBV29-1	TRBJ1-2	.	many	CSVVGLDGYTF	TGCAGCGTTGTTGGCTTAGATGGCTACACCTTC
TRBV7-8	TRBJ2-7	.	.	CASSLGTYLDYEQYF	TGTGCCAGCAGCTTAGGTACCTACTTGGACTACGAGCAGTACTTC
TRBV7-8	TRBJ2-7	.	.	CASSFETYYEQYF	TGTGCCAGCAGCTTCGAAACCTACTACGAGCAGTACTTC
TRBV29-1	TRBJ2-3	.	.	CSGGVRNTQYF	TGCAGCGGTGGGGTGCGGAATACGCAGTATTTT
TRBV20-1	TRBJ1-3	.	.	CSARKLGTGNTIYF	TGCAGTGCTAGAAAGCTGGGAACTGGAAACACCATATATTTT
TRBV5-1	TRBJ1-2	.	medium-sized	CASSLDGRTFYGYTF	TGCGCCAGCAGCTTGGATGGACGGACCTTTTATGGCTACACCTTC